Listed below are T cell receptor beta chains from one sample, sequenced in a study of CD8+ T cells in alopecia areata. Libraries were prepared by immunoSEQ multiplex PCR; TCRdb keeps only in-frame clonotypes and omits some of them. The table has approximately 210,000 clones, around two fifths seen once. The sample consisted of CD4+ T cells sorted from blood, taken between weeks 36 and 40, from a patient treated with tofacitinib. These receptors all stem from a human donor with alopecia areata. The CDR3 runs from the conserved cysteine through the conserved F or W.

V,J,length,CDR3
TRBV5-4,TRBJ2-7,14,CASSSLAGSYEQYF
TRBV9,TRBJ1-5,15,CASSLLGTPDQPQHF
TRBV23-1,TRBJ2-5,13,CASTPDYRETQYF
TRBV5-6,TRBJ2-3,15,CASSRHLGYQDTQYF
TRBV10-3,TRBJ2-7,15,CAISELAGVSYEQYF
TRBV15,TRBJ1-3,14,CATQGFGSGNTIYF
TRBV7-9,TRBJ2-5,14,CASVLIAGEETQYF
TRBV7-2,TRBJ2-7,15,CASSYSRDRAYEQYF
TRBV7-8,TRBJ2-7,12,CASSPSSYEQYF
TRBV29-1,TRBJ1-5,13,CSVGTGVGQPQHF
TRBV6-6,TRBJ1-5,12,CASSYSDMVQHF
TRBV6-6,TRBJ2-7,12,CASGDFSYEQYF
TRBV4-1,TRBJ2-7,16,CASSQEGTGIIYEQYF
TRBV10-3,TRBJ1-2,13,CAISYREGEGYTF
TRBV6-5,TRBJ1-4,15,CASRLQGMGDEKLFF
TRBV11-2,TRBJ2-7,12,CASRGGSYEQYF
TRBV19,TRBJ1-1,14,CASSIAKGWTEAFF
TRBV7-2,TRBJ1-2,12,CASSFTPEGYTF
TRBV7-8,TRBJ2-3,14,CASNYYIGGDTQYF
TRBV9,TRBJ2-1,11,CASSVRDEQFF
TRBV28,TRBJ1-2,15,CASNISRRIRYGYTF
TRBV30,TRBJ1-2,13,CAWSVESGNGYTF
TRBV4-1,TRBJ2-4,19,CASSYSSGTSGRAWNIQYF
TRBV4-1,TRBJ2-2,16,CASSQDSAGRTGELFF
TRBV30,TRBJ1-2,13,CAWVPGTAYGYTF
TRBV5-1,TRBJ2-7,12,CASSFTRSEQYF
TRBV29-1,TRBJ2-3,15,CSVEYGKGVTDTQYF
TRBV23-1,TRBJ1-1,14,CASSPGQLNTEAFF
TRBV29-1,TRBJ2-7,12,CSVSSPGNEQYF
TRBV4-2,TRBJ1-5,16,CASSQEVSGGNQPQHF
TRBV29-1,TRBJ2-7,13,CSALAGGMYEQYF
TRBV30,TRBJ2-1,12,CAWQGAYNEQFF
TRBV14,TRBJ1-2,14,CASSQGRPSYGYTF
TRBV29-1,TRBJ1-1,10,CSVGRDEAFF
TRBV4-2,TRBJ2-3,12,CASSLSTYTQYF
TRBV27,TRBJ2-7,15,CASNRIGTGFGEQYF
TRBV25-1,TRBJ1-5,17,CASSDSGGGTSNQPQHF
TRBV10-1,TRBJ2-7,11,CASSAGNEQYF
TRBV4-1,TRBJ2-3,15,CASSQEGNQGGTQYF
TRBV5-1,TRBJ2-3,15,CASSLAGAGADTQYF
TRBV2,TRBJ1-2,15,CASSELRASLYGYTF
TRBV30,TRBJ2-5,11,CACQGIETQYF
TRBV11-3,TRBJ2-2,15,CASSPRQGSTGELFF
TRBV5-1,TRBJ2-2,14,CASSLVGITGELFF
TRBV30,TRBJ2-7,14,CAWRMRGGSYEQYF
TRBV9,TRBJ1-2,16,CASSASGTPRNVGYTF
TRBV6-6,TRBJ1-5,14,CASSLPAADQPQHF
TRBV5-1,TRBJ2-2,17,CATGRLAGDGDTGELFF
TRBV18,TRBJ2-3,11,CASSFTDTQYF
TRBV29-1,TRBJ2-7,14,CSVEAGVNSYEQYF
TRBV27,TRBJ2-7,14,CASRRGLASHEQYF
TRBV4-1,TRBJ2-7,16,CASSPNSQGPYPEQYF
TRBV7-9,TRBJ2-7,15,CASSSDRDKAYEQYF
TRBV30,TRBJ1-2,14,CAWSVQSGTGGHTF
TRBV10-1,TRBJ1-1,13,CASSSGLDTEAFF
TRBV19,TRBJ2-3,13,CASSSQGSGTQYF
TRBV4-1,TRBJ1-6,17,CASSGGTGESYNSPLHF
TRBV30,TRBJ2-1,15,CAWVPGTGVDNEQFF
TRBV29-1,TRBJ2-3,15,CSVDPQGASTDTQYF
TRBV6-1,TRBJ1-5,11,CASTRGGPQHF